This T cell receptor beta chain is from a study of T cells of healthy individuals. V trimming: 1 base; J trimming: 4 bases; junction bases outside the gene matches: 3. Germline CDR1 is GTSNPN and CDR2 is SVGIG (reference sequence). The CDR3 has 14 residues. MiXCR was run by TCRdb on the 5' RACE reads, yielding one entry per CDR3 protein. The table lists about 40,000 distinct CDR3 sequences, 4% to 5% of them singletons, with around 9.6% in the top ten. The chain joins TRBV30 to TRBJ2-1; 8 bases are shared with TRBD1. The TCR sequence derives from a human donor in good health. The CDR3 nucleotides read TGTGCCTGGAGTGGGGGACAGGAATACAATGAGCAGTTCTTC. This translates into CAWSGGQEYNEQFF. Full variable domain (outside the CDR3, taken from reference TRBV30 and TRBJ2-1): SQTIHQWPATLVQPVGSPLSLECTVEGTSNPNLYWYRQAAGRGLQLLFYSVGIGQISSEVPQNLSASRPQDRQFILSSKKLLLSDSGFYLCAWSGGQEYNEQFFGPGTRLTVL.